The rows below give T cell receptor beta chains drawn from one sample of a study of metastatic and nonmetastatic thyroid tumors. TCRdb reassembled clones from the PCR reads with MiXCR. The sample shows tens of thousands of clones, roughly 14% of them seen only once. Sequencing used blood. These receptors were collected from a female donor with papillary thyroid cancer or a benign thyroid nodule (not recorded which). Some clones in this sample may be carry-over from other donors' samples. CDR3s include the opening cysteine and the closing phenylalanine or tryptophan. The D gene is left open where the match is weak.

d_gene: NA
v_gene: TRBV20-1
j_gene: TRBJ2-5
CDR3aa: CSAPRVGGETQYF

d_gene: NA
v_gene: TRBV2
j_gene: TRBJ1-3
CDR3aa: CASSSDGTSGNTIYF

d_gene: NA
v_gene: TRBV28
j_gene: TRBJ1-3
CDR3aa: CASSLRGNTIYF

d_gene: NA
v_gene: TRBV6-1
j_gene: TRBJ2-1
CDR3aa: CASSRTGRYEQFF

d_gene: TRBD1
v_gene: TRBV6-1
j_gene: TRBJ1-1
CDR3aa: CASSSRGQNTEAFF

d_gene: TRBD2
v_gene: TRBV20-1
j_gene: TRBJ2-7
CDR3aa: CSAPSGTSDYEQYF

d_gene: NA
v_gene: TRBV2
j_gene: TRBJ2-3
CDR3aa: CASVRESTDTQYF

d_gene: NA
v_gene: TRBV10-2
j_gene: TRBJ2-1
CDR3aa: CASNGGFYNEQFF

d_gene: NA
v_gene: TRBV7-9
j_gene: TRBJ2-2
CDR3aa: CASSLSLNTGELFF

d_gene: NA
v_gene: TRBV7-9
j_gene: TRBJ2-1
CDR3aa: CASSLGLSYNEQFF

d_gene: TRBD1
v_gene: TRBV7-2
j_gene: TRBJ2-7
CDR3aa: CASSTRRDSPYEQYF

d_gene: TRBD1
v_gene: TRBV12-3/TRBV12-4
j_gene: TRBJ2-2
CDR3aa: CASRRDSNTGELFF

d_gene: TRBD1
v_gene: TRBV6-8
j_gene: TRBJ1-3
CDR3aa: CASTGTGGVGNTIYF

d_gene: NA
v_gene: TRBV7-9
j_gene: TRBJ1-1
CDR3aa: CASSLAGGKITEAFF

d_gene: NA
v_gene: TRBV7-3
j_gene: TRBJ1-3
CDR3aa: CASSLPGAGNTIYF

d_gene: NA
v_gene: TRBV6-1
j_gene: TRBJ1-5
CDR3aa: CASSREGFLRNQPQHF

d_gene: NA
v_gene: TRBV4-2
j_gene: TRBJ1-3
CDR3aa: CASSQGPAGRSGNTIYF

d_gene: TRBD2
v_gene: TRBV11-2
j_gene: TRBJ2-3
CDR3aa: CASSAPEREPDTQYF

d_gene: NA
v_gene: TRBV5-1
j_gene: TRBJ2-7
CDR3aa: CASRGTSSYEQYF

d_gene: NA
v_gene: TRBV27
j_gene: TRBJ2-7
CDR3aa: CASSLRPDPPYEQYF

d_gene: NA
v_gene: TRBV5-6
j_gene: TRBJ2-1
CDR3aa: CASSLGPGTFESEQFF

d_gene: TRBD2
v_gene: TRBV4-1
j_gene: TRBJ2-1
CDR3aa: CASSSELGTSRLHNEQFF

d_gene: NA
v_gene: TRBV6-1
j_gene: TRBJ1-4
CDR3aa: CASARWPSNEKLFF

d_gene: TRBD2
v_gene: TRBV5-4
j_gene: TRBJ2-7
CDR3aa: CASSFWSLAGVDEQYF

d_gene: NA
v_gene: TRBV24-1
j_gene: TRBJ2-5
CDR3aa: CATSDPRETQYF

d_gene: TRBD1
v_gene: TRBV30
j_gene: TRBJ1-3
CDR3aa: CAWSKTGTGVGNTIYF

d_gene: NA
v_gene: TRBV20-1
j_gene: TRBJ2-7
CDR3aa: CSARDGQGNEQYF

d_gene: TRBD2
v_gene: TRBV11-3
j_gene: TRBJ2-1
CDR3aa: CASSPTSGLDNEQFF

d_gene: NA
v_gene: TRBV28
j_gene: TRBJ1-1
CDR3aa: CASTRRETGYGVRAFF

d_gene: TRBD1
v_gene: TRBV10-2
j_gene: TRBJ2-1
CDR3aa: CASSELGQGSYNEQFF

d_gene: NA
v_gene: TRBV20-1
j_gene: TRBJ1-2
CDR3aa: CSARADTRYGYTF

d_gene: NA
v_gene: TRBV18
j_gene: TRBJ2-7
CDR3aa: CASSSDSYEQYF

d_gene: NA
v_gene: TRBV7-3
j_gene: TRBJ2-3
CDR3aa: CASSLTGARGTNTQYF

d_gene: NA
v_gene: TRBV20-1
j_gene: TRBJ2-4
CDR3aa: CSASELAVGIKNIQYF

d_gene: TRBD2
v_gene: TRBV5-4
j_gene: TRBJ2-3
CDR3aa: CASSLAGGSTDTQYF

d_gene: NA
v_gene: TRBV29-1
j_gene: TRBJ2-1
CDR3aa: CSVGQHNEQFF

d_gene: NA
v_gene: TRBV4-1
j_gene: TRBJ1-5
CDR3aa: CASSQVSGRQPQHF

d_gene: TRBD2
v_gene: TRBV6-1
j_gene: TRBJ2-1
CDR3aa: CASSERSSGFNEQFF

d_gene: TRBD1
v_gene: TRBV7-2
j_gene: TRBJ1-6
CDR3aa: CASSYAGTANNSPLHF

d_gene: NA
v_gene: TRBV2
j_gene: TRBJ2-4
CDR3aa: CASSRTYIQYF

d_gene: NA
v_gene: TRBV7-2
j_gene: TRBJ2-7
CDR3aa: CASSPGRVYEQYF

d_gene: TRBD1
v_gene: TRBV19
j_gene: TRBJ1-1
CDR3aa: CAIYRGAEAFF

d_gene: NA
v_gene: TRBV2
j_gene: TRBJ1-4
CDR3aa: CASSEASPGGRESEKLFF

d_gene: NA
v_gene: TRBV11-1
j_gene: TRBJ2-1
CDR3aa: CASSDWINEQFF

d_gene: NA
v_gene: TRBV4-2
j_gene: TRBJ1-2
CDR3aa: CASSPLRGFAAEGYTF

d_gene: TRBD2
v_gene: TRBV5-1
j_gene: TRBJ2-2
CDR3aa: CASSLLAGVNGELFF

d_gene: NA
v_gene: TRBV28
j_gene: TRBJ1-5
CDR3aa: CASSLFGGQPQHF

d_gene: TRBD2
v_gene: TRBV9
j_gene: TRBJ2-1
CDR3aa: CASSGQREGYNEQFF

d_gene: TRBD2
v_gene: TRBV2
j_gene: TRBJ2-2
CDR3aa: CASSTNRGGAGELFF

d_gene: NA
v_gene: TRBV6-1
j_gene: TRBJ2-3
CDR3aa: CASSVRDVTQYF

d_gene: TRBD2
v_gene: TRBV19
j_gene: TRBJ2-1
CDR3aa: CASSTDTSGTSGPNEQFF

d_gene: TRBD2
v_gene: TRBV6-1
j_gene: TRBJ2-7
CDR3aa: CASTMGLAYEQYF

d_gene: NA
v_gene: TRBV7-2
j_gene: TRBJ1-2
CDR3aa: CASSPSGGSDGYTF

d_gene: NA
v_gene: TRBV7-6
j_gene: TRBJ2-3
CDR3aa: CASSLVGSMSTYTQYF